This T cell receptor (beta chain) was sequenced for a study of cytomegalovirus exposure and HLA in healthy donors. Study information: The early release's HLA-typed donors yielded tens of millions of unique TCRs. General study results and limits: In a later analysis, a genetic analysis reported fewer productive-TCR N-insertions in an Asian-associated ancestry cluster than the cohort average. In an earlier analysis, in approximately 630 donors, most V segments appeared productive either ~87% or ~30% of the time.

This CDR3 is 15 amino acids long. V was pared by 0 bases and J by 2 bases, with 10 bases between. Germline V gene sequence: CDR1 LGHNA, CDR2 YNFKEQ. This donor lacks a recorded CMV serostatus. Primers: 60 Vbeta forward and 13 Jbeta reverse. Produced via immunoSEQ multiplex PCR; TCRdb's table is partial and in-frame only. The sample lists over 200,000 clones, over 65% occurring once. As for this clone: Its target is not known.

The chain couples TRBV4-2 to TRBJ2-5; TRBD2 might be the D (6 bases). Sequencing input: PBMCs. This receptor was taken from a human donor in good health. CDR3 amino acids: CASSQDRGGQETQYF. The CDR3 DNA is TGTGCCAGCAGCCAAGATAGGGGAGGTCAAGAGACCCAGTACTTC.